This T cell receptor (beta chain) was identified in a study of beta chain features in type 1 diabetes (dated by TCRdb to 2016 to 2019). For the study in its entirety: Mean age, gender distribution, total cell number and subset yield did not differ between patients and healthy donors. Whereas all 30 or so donors provided naive and central memory subsets, regulatory and stem cell-like memory subsets were isolated from just 8 patients and about 8 healthy donors. A total of some 100,000,000 sorted cells were examined across all samples, and a strong correlation was observed between cell number per subset and RNA yield. The study compared the TCRB repertoires of sorted circulating CD4+ T cell subsets in recently diagnosed type 1 diabetes patients with those in matched healthy donors. The paper as a whole reports these results and caveats: PCR may preferentially amplify shorter templates, but because patient and control samples were amplified and corrected together, any resulting skew would affect both groups equally. Patients with type 1 diabetes made fewer insertions and deleted more nucleotides at VDJ recombination sites, implying thymic rearrangement abnormalities. In all four CD4+ subsets, TCRB CDR3 length was moderately but significantly shorter in type 1 diabetes patients. Because cDNA rather than genomic DNA was sequenced, highly expressing activated cells could have been over-represented, although no difference in activation and CD3 levels was found between groups. Naive, central memory and regulatory TCRB repertoires appeared to be more similar among patients than among healthy donors. Because small numbers of individuals were included in the HLA sub-analyses, any influence of HLA type on TCRB rearrangement was left unresolved.

Each donor gave one peripheral blood draw, averaging about 120 mL, which was collected into heparinised tubes. A BD FACSAria II and a panel including CD45RO, CCR7, CD25, CD127, CD95 and CD27 were used to sort naive, central memory, regulatory and stem cell-like memory CD4+ T cells. Purity was above 98% for every sorted population. PBMCs were isolated right away by Lymphoprep density gradient centrifugation and were stained directly, without culture. Samples were stained and sorted in pairs, with one healthy donor and one patient per experiment, so that batch effects were minimized. About this clone: Its antigen is unknown. Base qualities are missing; no much larger clone stands one base away.

The entire amount of isolated RNA was reverse transcribed using the High Capacity cDNA Reverse Transcription Kit, so the sequenced TCRB transcripts were expressed ones. Deep immunoSEQ sequencing was applied to naive, central memory and regulatory T cell samples, giving an average of about 3.8 million total reads per sample. Sorted cells were lysed in RLT buffer, and RNA was extracted using DNase-treated RNeasy Micro or Mini kits according to cell number. To prevent cross-contamination, each cell subset was processed individually, whereas patient and healthy donor samples were processed jointly. The immunoSEQ multiplex PCR was used to amplify TCRB sequences from cDNA, yielding 87-bp fragments that span the CDR3 region. Sequencing of the amplicons was performed on the Illumina HiSeq platform. The paper's processing steps were these. Synthetic template baselines were used to correct PCR bias computationally, reads within Hamming distance 2 were collapsed, and singletons that could not be merged were discarded. By aligning reads against IMGT, V, D and J genes, CDR3 length, and insertions or deletions at six rearrangement sites were assigned. Within each subset, clonotype counts were normalized to sorted cell number, and only after that were true diversity and Gini coefficients computed with the tcR R package. Repertoire sharing was quantified using the overlap coefficient calculated on TCRB nucleotide sequences. As a proxy for the pre-selection repertoire, out-of-frame TCRB sequences from naive cells were analyzed. Imported from immuneACCESS, the table was reduced by TCRdb to in-frame sequences with V and J called. These copies leave out some clones; in studies compared against another copy, an unresolved V gene accounts for under half, and the cause of the remainder is not known. Clone size and the V and J calls come from that table; the DNA yielded D and trimming. This sample lists more than 300,000 clones; around 12% were detected once. Roughly 0.015% of the sample comes from the top ten.

V drops 1 base and J drops 1 base, leaving 12 bases in between. The germline V gene provides CDR1 SGHTA and CDR2 FQGNSA. The CDR3 sequence holds 16 residues, the cysteine and phenylalanine included. Here the CDR3 DNA is all that survives: 48 bases in frame from base 1. This TCR came from a man between 18 and 35 years old in good health. The chain is encoded by TRBV7-2 joined to TRBJ2-3, with a weak D call of TRBD2 (5 bases match). Sequenced input: naive CD4+ T cells from blood. This specimen's cell subset or site label, per the study, means: true naive CD4+ T cells. The bases read TGTGCCAGCAGCTTAGTCGGGTCGGAGGGCACAGATACGCAGTATTTT. Translated, this gives CASSLVGSEGTDTQYF.